Below, 20 T cell receptor beta chains from the same sample are listed, as sequenced in a study of identical twins. MiXCR, run by TCRdb on the 5' RACE reads, gives a single entry per CDR3 protein. The sample carries around 670,000 distinct CDR3 sequences, over 5% recorded once. Sequencing was carried out using naive T cells sorted from blood. Receptors were obtained from a man in his late teens or twenties in good health.

Many counts were recorded for this clonotype. The chain recombines TRBV5-1 with TRBJ2-1; TRBD2 matches at 16 bases. There are 14 residues in the CDR3. Germline values: CDR1 SGHRS, CDR2 YFSETQ. V lost 4 bases to trimming and J lost 14 bases; unmatched junction nucleotides: 6. The CDR3 coding sequence is TGCGCCAGCAGCAAGGGACTAGCGGGAGGGGTGGAGTTCTTC. This encodes CASSKGLAGGVEFF.

This clonotype was recorded many times. The chain is built from TRBV5-5 and TRBJ2-3; no clear D gene. The CDR3 sequence is 14 residues long. V was cut by 5 bases and J by 4 bases, with 14 bases left in between. Germline assignment: CDR1 SGHKS and CDR2 YYEKEE (reference sequence). DNA of the CDR3: TGTGCCAGCAGGCGCGCTTCTGAGTCAGATACGCAGTATTTT. Encoded protein: CASRRASESDTQYF.

This clonotype was detected many times. The chain couples TRBV3-1 to TRBJ1-4, with TRBD1 matching 7 bases. V shed 4 bases, J shed 4 bases, and the junction held 6 bases outside the gene matches. This CDR3 spans 15 amino acids. Looked up from germline, CDR1 is LGHDT and CDR2 is YNNKEL (reference sequence). The CDR3 loop reads CASSRSTGINEKLFF. The CDR3, as DNA: TGTGCCAGCAGCCGGTCGACAGGGATTAATGAAAAACTGTTTTTT.

This clonotype was counted many times. This chain links TRBV4-1 with TRBJ2-3; 9 nucleotides align to TRBD2. This CDR3 comprises 16 residues. Germline values: CDR1 MGHRA, CDR2 YSYEKL. Trimming cost V 1 base and J 3 bases; bases outside gene matches: 5. CDR3 loop: CASSQGVSGSTDTQYF. Written as DNA, the CDR3 is TGCGCCAGCAGCCAAGGGGTTAGCGGGAGTACAGATACGCAGTATTTT.

On this clonotype: With a much larger clone just one base away, this may be a read error. The CDR3 does not end in the conserved phenylalanine or tryptophan, so this is likely a read error. J is TRBJ2-1 and V is TRBV20-1, with 10 nucleotides matching TRBD2. The CDR3 consists of 16 residues. From germline, CDR1 is DFQATT and CDR2 SNEGSKA (reference sequence). Germline trimming cut 3 bases from V and 7 bases from J; bases unmatched to any gene: 12. The CDR3 region has the DNA TGCAGTGCTAGGTATCGCTCGAGCGGGAGGGGGAATGAGCAGTTCTAC. This encodes CSARYRSSGRGNEQFY.

The sample holds many counts of this clonotype. The rearrangement joins TRBV5-1 to TRBJ2-3, with 14 bases identical to TRBD2. The CDR3 is made up of 18 amino acids. With V trimmed by 3 bases and J by 0 bases, 6 bases remained unmatched. In germline, CDR1 is SGHRS, CDR2 YFSETQ. CDR3 coding DNA: TGCGCCAGCAGCTCAGGACTAGCGGGGGGACTCAGCACAGATACGCAGTATTTT. Translating it yields CASSSGLAGGLSTDTQYF.

V is TRBV6-1 and J is TRBJ2-7; a weak D match, TRBD2 (6 bases). CDR3 length equals 12 residues. CDR1 MNHNS and CDR2 SASEGT come from the germline V gene. V lost 5 bases and J 11 bases, leaving 16 bases between the germline ends. The CDR3 region is CASSTGGPKEYF. The CDR3 DNA reads as TGTGCCAGCAGTACCGGGGGTCCCAAGGAGTACTTC.

This clonotype came up many times. The chain carries TRBV6-2 or TRBV6-3 and TRBJ2-6; D not certain. Trimming shortened V by 7 bases and J by 3 bases, and 4 bases separated the two germline ends. Germline CDR1 MNHEY, CDR2 SVGEGT. The CDR3 contains 12 residues. The CDR3 spells CASKFGANVLTF. CDR3 in DNA: TGTGCCAGCAAATTTGGGGCCAACGTCCTGACTTTC.

This clonotype appeared many times. This chain connects TRBV4-3 to TRBJ2-7; 9 bases are a match to TRBD1. CDR1 and CDR2 (germline): LGHNA, YSLEER. The CDR3 runs to 13 residues. V lost 4 bases and J lost 3; bases outside the gene matches: 1. The CDR3 loop is CASSRDRDYEQYF. The CDR3 DNA follows: TGCGCCAGCAGCCGGGACAGGGACTACGAGCAGTACTTC.

V usage is TRBV12-3 or TRBV12-4 and J usage is TRBJ1-5; weak D call: TRBD1 (5 bases). This CDR3 is 16 amino acids long. The germline V and J ends were trimmed by 2 bases and 7 bases, with 18 bases remaining between them. The CDR3 here is CASSLITWGRLQPQHF. For the CDR3, the DNA is TGTGCCAGCAGTTTAATTACCTGGGGGAGGTTGCAGCCCCAGCATTTT.

The chain has TRBV4-3 and TRBJ2-1; maybe TRBD1 (5 bases). Germline loops: CDR1 LGHNA, CDR2 YSLEER. The V end lost 1 base, the J end lost 4 bases, and 23 bases lay between the germline ends. The CDR3 consists of 19 residues. The CDR3 protein is CASSQGDDRSGWGYNEQFF. The CDR3 DNA follows: TGCGCCAGCAGCCAAGGCGACGACAGATCGGGCTGGGGATACAATGAGCAGTTCTTC.

The sample holds a few counts of this clonotype. The J gene is TRBJ2-7, the V gene TRBV12-3 or TRBV12-4; 9 positions match TRBD2. The J segment lost 3 bases and the V segment lost 2 bases, leaving 2 bases of the junction unmatched. The CDR3 consists of 14 residues. The CDR3 bases are TGTGCCAGCAGTTTAAGCGGGGGGCTCTACGAGCAGTACTTC. Translating gives CASSLSGGLYEQYF.

This clonotype was counted between two and nine times. The CDR3 reads CASSERPGAPYEQYF. The CDR3 DNA sequence: TGTGCCAGCAGCGAACGCCCGGGAGCCCCCTACGAGCAGTACTTC. This sequence joins TRBV7-2 and TRBJ2-7, with D tentatively TRBD2 (6 bases). V lost 5 bases and J lost 2, with 16 bases in between. Germline V gene sequence: CDR1 SGHTA, CDR2 FQGNSA. The length of the CDR3 is 15 residues. The full variable domain, rest sourced from reference TRBV7-2 and TRBJ2-7, is GAGVSQSPSNKVTEKGKDVELRCDPISGHTALYWYRQSLGQGLEFLIYFQGNSAPDKSGLPSDRFSAERTGGSVSTLTIQRTQQEDSAVYLCASSERPGAPYEQYFGPGTRLTVT.

This clonotype was seen only a few times. The rearrangement links TRBV6-1 to TRBJ2-7; 11 positions agree with TRBD1. CDR3 length: 14 amino acids. With 6 bases clipped from V and 5 bases from J, the junction kept 6 bases outside the gene matches. Germline loops: CDR1 MNHNS, CDR2 SASEGT. DNA for the CDR3: TGTGCCAGCAGCCGGACAGGGGGCAGGGACGAGCAGTACTTC. This sequence encodes CASSRTGGRDEQYF.

The rearrangement joins TRBV12-3 or TRBV12-4 to TRBJ2-3; D is possibly TRBD1 or TRBD2 (6 bases each). Deletions cut 7 bases from V and 3 bases from J, with 17 bases between. This CDR3 has 15 residues. The CDR3 nucleotides read TGTGCCAGCACCTCCGGGGGCCCACAAACAGATACGCAGTATTTT. Amino acid sequence: CASTSGGPQTDTQYF.

This clonotype was seen many times. This chain uses TRBV20-1 with TRBJ2-3; TRBD2 agrees at 12 bases. Germline V lookup: CDR1 DFQATT, CDR2 SNEGSKA (reference sequence). The trim removed 6 bases at V and 3 bases at J, leaving 10 bases unmatched. The CDR3 covers 16 residues. The CDR3 sequence is CSARPGLAGLTDTQYF. The CDR3 DNA is TGCAGTGCCCGTCCCGGACTAGCGGGATTGACAGATACGCAGTATTTT.

Many counts were recorded for this clonotype. The V gene is TRBV27, the J gene TRBJ2-1; perhaps TRBD2 as D (5 bases). Per germline, CDR1 MNHEY and CDR2 SMNVEV (reference sequence). The CDR3 is 12 residues long. V shed 3 bases and J shed 7 bases, with 7 bases lying between them. CDR3 in DNA: TGTGCCAGCAGTTTTGTAGCGAATGAGCAGTTCTTC. Amino acids: CASSFVANEQFF.

The chain recombines TRBV20-1 with TRBJ2-1, with 10 bases lining up with TRBD1. The junction had 11 bases not matched to a gene; V was cut back by 6 bases and J by 6 bases. The CDR3 runs 15 residues. The germline V gene encodes CDR1 DFQATT and CDR2 SNEGSKA (reference sequence). For the CDR3, the DNA is TGCAGTGCCGCACTGGACAGGGGGGGTTTCAATGAGCAGTTCTTC. Translating it yields CSAALDRGGFNEQFF.

The gene calls are TRBV11-2 and TRBJ2-1, with 11 bases lining up with TRBD2. CDR3 length: 18 residues. Per the germline V gene, CDR1 is SGHAT and CDR2 is FQNNGV. Trimming at V came to 0 bases and at J to 5 bases, leaving 9 bases not matched to a gene. The DNA for the CDR3 is TGTGCCAGCAGCTTAGAGTTAGCGGGAGGGCCTATAGACAATGAGCAGTTCTTC. Its translation: CASSLELAGGPIDNEQFF. The full variable domain, completed using reference TRBV11-2 and TRBJ2-1, is EAGVAQSPRYKIIEKRQSVAFWCNPISGHATLYWYQQILGQGPKLLIQFQNNGVVDDSQLPKDRFSAERLKGVDSTLKIQPAKLEDSAVYLCASSLELAGGPIDNEQFFGPGTRLTVL.

This clonotype was seen repeatedly, ten times or more. One end of the junction does not line up with germline, which may come from a read error. The chain has TRBV5-1 and TRBJ2-1, with 10 positions matching TRBD1. This CDR3 has 15 residues. CDR1 and CDR2 from the germline V gene are SGHRS and YFSETQ. The DNA of the CDR3 is TGCGCCAGCACCTTGACAGGGGGCGTTGTGGATGAGCAGTTCTTC. It translates to CASTLTGGVVDEQFF.